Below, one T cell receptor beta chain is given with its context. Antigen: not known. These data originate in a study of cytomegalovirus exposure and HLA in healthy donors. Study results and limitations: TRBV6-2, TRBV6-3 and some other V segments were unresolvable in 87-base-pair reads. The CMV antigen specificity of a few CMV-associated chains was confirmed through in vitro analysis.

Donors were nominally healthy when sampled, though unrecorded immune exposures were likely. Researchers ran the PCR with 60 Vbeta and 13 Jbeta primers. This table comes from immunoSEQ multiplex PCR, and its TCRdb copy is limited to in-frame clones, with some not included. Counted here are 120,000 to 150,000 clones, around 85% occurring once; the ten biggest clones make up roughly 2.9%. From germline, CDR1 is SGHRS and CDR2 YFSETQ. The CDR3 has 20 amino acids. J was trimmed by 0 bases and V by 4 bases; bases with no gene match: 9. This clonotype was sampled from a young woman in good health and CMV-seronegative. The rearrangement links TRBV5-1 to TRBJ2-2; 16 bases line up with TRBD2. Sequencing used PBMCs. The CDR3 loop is CASSGTSGGARRANTGELFF. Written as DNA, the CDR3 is TGCGCCAGCAGCGGGACTAGCGGGGGGGCAAGAAGGGCGAACACCGGGGAGCTGTTTTTT.